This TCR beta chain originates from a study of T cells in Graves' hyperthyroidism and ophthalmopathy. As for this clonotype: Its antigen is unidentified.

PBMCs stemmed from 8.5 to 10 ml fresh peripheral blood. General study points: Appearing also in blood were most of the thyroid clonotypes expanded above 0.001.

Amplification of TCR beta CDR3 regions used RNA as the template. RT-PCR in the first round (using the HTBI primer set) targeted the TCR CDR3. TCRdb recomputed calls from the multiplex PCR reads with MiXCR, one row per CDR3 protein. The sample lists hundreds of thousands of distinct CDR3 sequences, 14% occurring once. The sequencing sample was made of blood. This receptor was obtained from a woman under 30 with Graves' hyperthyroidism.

CDR3: CASSFRGQGKETQYF. The CDR3, as DNA: TGTGCCAGCAGCTTCAGGGGACAGGGAAAAGAGACCCAGTACTTC. The genes are TRBV7-9 and TRBJ2-5; 9 bases are a match to TRBD1. In germline, CDR1 is SEHNR, CDR2 FQNEAQ (reference sequence). The CDR3 has 15 amino acids. The V segment lost 3 bases and the J segment 3 bases; nucleotides outside the gene matches: 5.